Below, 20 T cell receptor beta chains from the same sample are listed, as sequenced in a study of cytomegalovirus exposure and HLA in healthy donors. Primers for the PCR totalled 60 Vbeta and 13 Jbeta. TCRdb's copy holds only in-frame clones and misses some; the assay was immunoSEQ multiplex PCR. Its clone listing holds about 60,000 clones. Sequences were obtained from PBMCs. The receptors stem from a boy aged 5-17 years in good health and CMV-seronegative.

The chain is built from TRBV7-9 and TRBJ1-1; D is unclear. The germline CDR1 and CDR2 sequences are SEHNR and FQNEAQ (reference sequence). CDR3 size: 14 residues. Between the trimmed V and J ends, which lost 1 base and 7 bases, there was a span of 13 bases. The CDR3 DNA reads TGTGCCAGCAGCTTAGGGGAGAACCCTCTTGAAGCTTTCTTT. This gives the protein CASSLGENPLEAFF.

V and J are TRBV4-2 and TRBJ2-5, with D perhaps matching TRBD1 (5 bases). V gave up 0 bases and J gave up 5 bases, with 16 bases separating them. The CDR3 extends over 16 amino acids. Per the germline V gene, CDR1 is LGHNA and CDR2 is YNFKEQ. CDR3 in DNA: TGTGCCAGCAGCCAAGAGTATAGGAGACAGCCGGAGACCCAGTACTTC. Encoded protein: CASSQEYRRQPETQYF.

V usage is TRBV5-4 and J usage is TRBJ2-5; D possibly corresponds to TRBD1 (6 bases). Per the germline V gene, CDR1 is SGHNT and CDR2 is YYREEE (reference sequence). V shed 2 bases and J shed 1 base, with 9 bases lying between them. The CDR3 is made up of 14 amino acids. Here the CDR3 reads CASSFRDTQETQYF. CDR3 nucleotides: TGTGCCAGCAGCTTCCGGGACACCCAAGAGACCCAGTACTTC.

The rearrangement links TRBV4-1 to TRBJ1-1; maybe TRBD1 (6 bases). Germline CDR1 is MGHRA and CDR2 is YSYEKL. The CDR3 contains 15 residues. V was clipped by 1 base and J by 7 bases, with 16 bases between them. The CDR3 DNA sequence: TGCGCCAGCAGCCAAGGGAATCCCCTACAGGGTGAAGCTTTCTTT. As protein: CASSQGNPLQGEAFF.

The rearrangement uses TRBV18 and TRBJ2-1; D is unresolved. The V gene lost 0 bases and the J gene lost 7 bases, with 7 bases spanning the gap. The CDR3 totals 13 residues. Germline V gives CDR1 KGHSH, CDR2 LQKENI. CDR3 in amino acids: CASSPPVVNEQFF. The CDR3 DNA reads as TGTGCCAGCTCACCACCAGTAGTAAATGAGCAGTTCTTC.

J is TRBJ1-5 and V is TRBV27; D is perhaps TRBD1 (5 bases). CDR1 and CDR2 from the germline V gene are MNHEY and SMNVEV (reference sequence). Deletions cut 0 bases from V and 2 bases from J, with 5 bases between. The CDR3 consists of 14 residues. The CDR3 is CASSLSGGNQPQHF. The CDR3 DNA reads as TGTGCCAGCAGTTTATCAGGGGGCAATCAGCCCCAGCATTTT.

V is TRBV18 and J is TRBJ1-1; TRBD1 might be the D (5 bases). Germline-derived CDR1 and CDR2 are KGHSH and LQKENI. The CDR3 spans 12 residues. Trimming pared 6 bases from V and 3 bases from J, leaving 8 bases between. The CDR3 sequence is CASSGGDTEAFF. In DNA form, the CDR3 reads TGTGCCAGCTCGGGGGGGGACACTGAAGCTTTCTTT.

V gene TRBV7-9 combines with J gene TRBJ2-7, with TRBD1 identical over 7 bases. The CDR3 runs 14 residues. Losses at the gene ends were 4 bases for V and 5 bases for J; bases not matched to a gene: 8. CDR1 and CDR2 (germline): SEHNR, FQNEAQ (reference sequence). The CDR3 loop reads CASSYGLQGDEQYF. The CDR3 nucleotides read TGTGCCAGCAGCTACGGACTGCAGGGGGACGAGCAGTACTTC.

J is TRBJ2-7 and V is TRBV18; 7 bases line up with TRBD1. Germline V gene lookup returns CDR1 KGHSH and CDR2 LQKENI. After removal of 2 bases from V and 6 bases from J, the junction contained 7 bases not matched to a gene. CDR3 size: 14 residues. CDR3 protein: CASSPGTADGEQYF. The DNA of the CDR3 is TGTGCCAGCTCACCAGGGACAGCGGACGGCGAGCAGTACTTC.

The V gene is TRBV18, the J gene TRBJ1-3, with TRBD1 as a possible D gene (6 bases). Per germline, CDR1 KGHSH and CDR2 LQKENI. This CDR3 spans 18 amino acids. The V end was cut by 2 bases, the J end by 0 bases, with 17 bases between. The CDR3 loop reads CASSPVSGGGDSGNTIYF. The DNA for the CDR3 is TGTGCCAGCTCACCAGTATCGGGAGGGGGAGACTCTGGAAACACCATATATTTT.

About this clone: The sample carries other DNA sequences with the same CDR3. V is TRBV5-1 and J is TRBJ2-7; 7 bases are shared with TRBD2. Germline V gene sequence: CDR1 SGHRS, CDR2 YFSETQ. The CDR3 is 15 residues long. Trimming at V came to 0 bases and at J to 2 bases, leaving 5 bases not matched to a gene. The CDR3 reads CASSLGTSGTYEQYF. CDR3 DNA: TGCGCCAGCAGCTTGGGGACTAGTGGAACCTACGAGCAGTACTTC.

The CDR3 sequence is CASSSDTGTGVTEAFF. CDR3 DNA sequence: TGTGCCAGCAGTTCTGATACCGGGACAGGGGTGACTGAAGCTTTCTTT. The chain carries TRBV6-5 and TRBJ1-1; 10 bases match TRBD1. Germline lookup yields CDR1 MNHEY and CDR2 SVGAGI. This CDR3 has 16 amino acids. V lost 4 bases to trimming and J lost 5 bases; unmatched junction nucleotides: 10.

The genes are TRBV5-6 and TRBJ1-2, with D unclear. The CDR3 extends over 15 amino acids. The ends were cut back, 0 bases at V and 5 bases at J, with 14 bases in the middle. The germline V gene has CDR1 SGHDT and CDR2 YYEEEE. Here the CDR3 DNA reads TGTGCCAGCAGCTTGGCAGGCAGACCACTGTATGGCTACACCTTC. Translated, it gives CASSLAGRPLYGYTF. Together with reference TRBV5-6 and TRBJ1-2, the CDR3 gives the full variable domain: DAGVTQSPTHLIKTRGQQVTLRCSPKSGHDTVSWYQQALGQGPQFIFQYYEEEERQRGNFPDRFSGHQFPNYSSELNVNALLLGDSALYLCASSLAGRPLYGYTFGSGTRLTVV.

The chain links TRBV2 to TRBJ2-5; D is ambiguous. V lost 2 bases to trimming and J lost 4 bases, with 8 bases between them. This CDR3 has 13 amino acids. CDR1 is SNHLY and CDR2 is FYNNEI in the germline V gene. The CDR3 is CASSEPQIETQYF. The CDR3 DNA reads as TGTGCCAGCAGTGAACCGCAGATAGAGACCCAGTACTTC.

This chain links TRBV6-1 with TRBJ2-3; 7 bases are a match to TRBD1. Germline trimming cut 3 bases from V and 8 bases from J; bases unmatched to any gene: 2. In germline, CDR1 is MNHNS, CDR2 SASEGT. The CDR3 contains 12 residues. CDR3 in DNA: TGTGCCAGCAGTGACGCAGGGGGTACGCAGTATTTT. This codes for CASSDAGGTQYF.

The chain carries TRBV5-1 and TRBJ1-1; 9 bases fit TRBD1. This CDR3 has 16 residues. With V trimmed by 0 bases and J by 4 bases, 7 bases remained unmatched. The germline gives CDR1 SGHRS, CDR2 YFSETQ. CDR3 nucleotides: TGCGCCAGCAGCTTGGGGGTGGACAGGGGTCTCACTGAAGCTTTCTTT. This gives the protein CASSLGVDRGLTEAFF.

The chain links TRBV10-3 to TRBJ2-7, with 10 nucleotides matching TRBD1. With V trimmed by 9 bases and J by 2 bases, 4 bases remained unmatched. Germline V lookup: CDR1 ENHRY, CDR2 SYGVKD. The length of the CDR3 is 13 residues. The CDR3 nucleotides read TGTGCCATAGGACAGGGGGGCACCTACGAGCAGTACTTC. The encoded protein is CAIGQGGTYEQYF.

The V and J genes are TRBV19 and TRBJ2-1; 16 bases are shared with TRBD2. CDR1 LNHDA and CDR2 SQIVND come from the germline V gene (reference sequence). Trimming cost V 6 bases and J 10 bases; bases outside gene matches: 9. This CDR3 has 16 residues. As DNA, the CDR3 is TGTGCCAGTAGCTCCTGGGGGACTAGCGGGAGGGTCGAGCAGTTCTTC. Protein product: CASSSWGTSGRVEQFF.

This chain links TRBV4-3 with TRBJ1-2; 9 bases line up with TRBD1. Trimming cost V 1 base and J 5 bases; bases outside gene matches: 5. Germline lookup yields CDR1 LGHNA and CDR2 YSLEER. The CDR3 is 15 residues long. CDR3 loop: CASSQGRDRVYGYTF. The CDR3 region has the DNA TGCGCCAGCAGCCAAGGCCGGGACAGGGTATATGGCTACACCTTC.

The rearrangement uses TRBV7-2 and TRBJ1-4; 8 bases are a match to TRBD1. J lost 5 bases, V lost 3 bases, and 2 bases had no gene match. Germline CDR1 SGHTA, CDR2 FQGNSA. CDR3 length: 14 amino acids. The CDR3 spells CASSFQGANEKLFF. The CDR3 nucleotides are TGTGCCAGCAGCTTTCAGGGGGCGAATGAAAAACTGTTTTTT.